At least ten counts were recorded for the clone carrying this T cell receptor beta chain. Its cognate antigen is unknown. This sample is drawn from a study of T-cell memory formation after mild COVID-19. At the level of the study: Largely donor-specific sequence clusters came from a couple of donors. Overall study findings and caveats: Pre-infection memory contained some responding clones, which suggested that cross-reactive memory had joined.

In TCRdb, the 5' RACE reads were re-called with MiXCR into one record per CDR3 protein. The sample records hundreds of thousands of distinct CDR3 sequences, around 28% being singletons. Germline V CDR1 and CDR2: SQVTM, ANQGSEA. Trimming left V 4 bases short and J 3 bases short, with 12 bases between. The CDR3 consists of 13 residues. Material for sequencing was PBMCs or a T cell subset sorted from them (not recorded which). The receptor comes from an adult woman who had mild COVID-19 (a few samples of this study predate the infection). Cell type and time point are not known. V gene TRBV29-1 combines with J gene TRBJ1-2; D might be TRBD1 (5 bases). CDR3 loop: CSVGGLGDYGYTF. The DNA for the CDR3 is TGCAGCGTTGGAGGACTGGGGGACTATGGCTACACCTTC.